These 22 T cell receptor beta chains share one sample of origin, sequenced in a study of blood T cell repertoires in COVID-19. Here immunoSEQ multiplex PCR was the method, and the copy in TCRdb shows in-frame clones only, minus some. The sample lists over 350,000 clones; roughly 91% were seen once. Specimen: peripheral blood. The receptors derive from a woman under 40 with acute or convalescent COVID-19.

This chain links TRBV5-1 with TRBJ2-1, with 9 positions matching TRBD2. This CDR3 has 16 residues. Unmatched junction bases numbered 10, after V lost 4 bases and J lost 5 bases. CDR1 and CDR2 from the germline V gene are SGHRS and YFSETQ. CDR3 DNA: TGCGCCAGCAGCCGGGGTGGTAGCGGGGGAGACAATGAGCAGTTCTTC. Translation gives CASSRGGSGGDNEQFF.

The V call is TRBV5-1, the J call TRBJ2-2; 10 positions match TRBD2. J lost 5 bases, V lost 1 base, and 11 bases had no gene match. The germline CDR1 and CDR2 sequences are SGHRS and YFSETQ. This CDR3 is built from 18 residues. The CDR3 loop reads CASSLRLLAGVKTGELFF. In nucleotides, the CDR3 is TGCGCCAGCAGCTTGCGTCTTCTAGCGGGGGTGAAGACCGGGGAGCTGTTTTTT.

The J gene is TRBJ1-3, the V gene TRBV29-1, with D maybe TRBD1 (6 bases). Germline V gene data show CDR1 as SQVTM and CDR2 as ANQGSEA. V gave up 3 bases and J gave up 4 bases, with 13 bases separating them. The CDR3 consists of 14 residues. In nucleotides, the CDR3 is TGCAGCGTTGATACGACAGGACCAGGAAACACCATATATTTT. Its translation is CSVDTTGPGNTIYF. Full variable domain (missing parts from reference TRBV29-1 and TRBJ1-3): SAVISQKPSRDICQRGTSLTIQCQVDSQVTMMFWYRQQPGQSLTLIATANQGSEATYESGFVIDKFPISRPNLTFSTLTVSNMSPEDSSIYLCSVDTTGPGNTIYFGEGSWLTVV.

The rearrangement joins TRBV5-6 to TRBJ2-1, with 15 bases aligning to TRBD2. The CDR3 is 18 amino acids. Unmatched junction bases numbered 20, after V lost 4 bases and J lost 15 bases. The germline V gene encodes CDR1 SGHDT and CDR2 YYEEEE. The CDR3 here is CASSPGGTSGGPRSEVFF. The DNA for the CDR3 is TGTGCCAGCAGCCCCGGCGGGACTAGCGGGGGGCCTCGGAGCGAGGTGTTCTTC.

V and J are TRBV2 and TRBJ2-7, with 7 bases that match TRBD1. Germline CDR1 and CDR2: SNHLY and FYNNEI. The CDR3 sequence is 14 residues long. V dropped 4 bases and J dropped 3; count of bases not matched to a gene: 6. CDR3 region: CASSVGGVSYEQYF. CDR3 bases: TGTGCCAGCAGTGTAGGGGGCGTCAGCTACGAGCAGTACTTC. The full variable domain, completed using reference TRBV2 and TRBJ2-7, is EPEVTQTPSHQVTQMGQEVILRCVPISNHLYFYWYRQILGQKVEFLVSFYNNEISEKSEIFDDQFSVERPDGSNFTLKIRSTKLEDSAMYFCASSVGGVSYEQYFGPGTRLTVT.

The chain is built from TRBV3-1 (or the pseudogene TRBV3-2) and TRBJ2-3; 8 bases are shared with TRBD2. J gave up 2 bases and V 0 bases, and 7 bases lay outside the gene matches. This CDR3 region has 17 residues. Germline V gene data show CDR1 as LGHDT and CDR2 as YNNKEL (reference sequence). CDR3 DNA: TGTGCCAGCAGCCAAGATTTCGGGGGGGGGTCCACAGATACGCAGTATTTT. Protein product: CASSQDFGGGSTDTQYF.

The V and J genes are TRBV28 and TRBJ1-5; the match to TRBD1 covers 7 bases. From germline, CDR1 is MDHEN and CDR2 SYDVKM. CDR3 size: 15 residues. Trimming removed 5 bases from V and 2 bases from J; junction bases left unmatched: 6. CDR3 sequence: CASSGGGVGNQPQHF. The CDR3 nucleotides are TGTGCCAGCAGTGGAGGGGGCGTTGGCAATCAGCCCCAGCATTTT.

The chain links TRBV19 to TRBJ1-1, with D hard to call. The CDR3 is 11 amino acids. From germline, CDR1 is LNHDA and CDR2 SQIVND (reference sequence). Deletions cut 10 bases from V and 6 bases from J, with 12 bases between. CDR3 region: CATRLGPEAFF. In nucleotides, the CDR3 is TGTGCCACCCGTTTGGGCCCTGAAGCTTTCTTT.

The chain recombines TRBV11-2 with TRBJ2-4; TRBD2 agrees at 10 bases. V shed 4 bases, J shed 6 bases, and the junction held 3 bases outside the gene matches. From germline, CDR1 is SGHAT and CDR2 FQNNGV. There are 14 residues in the CDR3. CDR3 protein: CASSSLAGRNIQYF. The CDR3, as DNA: TGTGCCAGCAGCTCACTAGCGGGGCGAAACATTCAGTACTTC.

This clone was seen a few times. V is TRBV7-3 and J is TRBJ2-3; 10 bases fit TRBD2. Trimming took 2 bases from V and 6 from J; bases not matched to a gene: 11. Germline assignment: CDR1 SGHTA and CDR2 FQGTGA. The CDR3 runs to 17 residues. The CDR3 spells CASSLGSGGASRDTQYF. The CDR3 bases are TGTGCCAGCAGCTTAGGCAGCGGGGGGGCATCGAGGGATACGCAGTATTTT.

The rearrangement joins TRBV5-5 to TRBJ2-7; possibly TRBD2 for D (6 bases). The CDR3 sequence is 15 residues long. V lost 3 bases, J lost 0 bases, and 13 bases lay in between. Germline CDR1 SGHKS, CDR2 YYEKEE (reference sequence). The CDR3 spells CASSSTGGYSYEQYF. The DNA of the CDR3 is TGTGCCAGCAGCTCCACCGGGGGTTACTCCTACGAGCAGTACTTC.

The chain is built from TRBV30 and TRBJ1-1; D perhaps matches TRBD1 (6 bases). Per the germline V gene, CDR1 is GTSNPN and CDR2 is SVGIG (reference sequence). V lost 1 base, J lost 8 bases, and 11 bases lay in between. This CDR3 comprises 12 residues. DNA of the CDR3: TGTGCCTGGAGTGGGACAGCCATGGAAGCTTTCTTT. It specifies CAWSGTAMEAFF.

This sequence joins TRBV29-1 and TRBJ1-1; the D is unclear. The CDR3 loop spans 13 amino acids. Trimming removed 3 bases from V and 2 bases from J, with 10 bases in between. Germline CDR1 is SQVTM and CDR2 is ANQGSEA. The CDR3 is CSVEEGHNTEAFF. The CDR3 DNA sequence: TGCAGCGTTGAGGAGGGTCATAACACTGAAGCTTTCTTT. The variable domain in full, completed from reference TRBV29-1 and TRBJ1-1, reads SAVISQKPSRDICQRGTSLTIQCQVDSQVTMMFWYRQQPGQSLTLIATANQGSEATYESGFVIDKFPISRPNLTFSTLTVSNMSPEDSSIYLCSVEEGHNTEAFFGQGTRLTVV.

The gene calls are TRBV30 and TRBJ2-1; D gene ambiguous. Germline V gene data show CDR1 as GTSNPN and CDR2 as SVGIG (reference sequence). CDR3 length: 12 amino acids. Trimming cost V 5 bases and J 7 bases, with 12 bases left between them. The CDR3 loop reads CAWGADSNEQFF. CDR3 bases: TGTGCCTGGGGTGCCGACTCGAATGAGCAGTTCTTC. Using reference TRBV30 and TRBJ2-1 for the parts outside the CDR3, the full variable domain is SQTIHQWPATLVQPVGSPLSLECTVEGTSNPNLYWYRQAAGRGLQLLFYSVGIGQISSEVPQNLSASRPQDRQFILSSKKLLLSDSGFYLCAWGADSNEQFFGPGTRLTVL.

This clone has a handful of counts. V and J are TRBV10-2 and TRBJ1-1; 7 positions agree with TRBD1. Looked up from germline, CDR1 is WSHSY and CDR2 is SAAADI. The V gene end was trimmed by 6 bases and the J gene end by 5 bases; junction bases not matched to a gene: 9. This CDR3 comprises 14 residues. The CDR3 DNA follows: TGCGCCAGCAGATATGAGGGGGCGTCTACTGAAGCTTTCTTT. It specifies CASRYEGASTEAFF.

This clone has only one observation. The V call is TRBV2, the J call TRBJ2-5, with 7 bases identical to TRBD2. CDR1 is SNHLY, CDR2 FYNNEI, per germline. This CDR3 comprises 13 residues. Trimming cost V 6 bases and J 5 bases; bases outside gene matches: 6. This chain's CDR3 is CASRLVGGETQYF. DNA of the CDR3: TGTGCCAGCAGATTGGTGGGGGGGGAGACCCAGTACTTC.

The chain couples TRBV19 to TRBJ1-6; D not certain. Germline CDR1 is LNHDA and CDR2 is SQIVND (reference sequence). Trimming pared 4 bases from V and 0 bases from J, leaving 7 bases between. This CDR3 comprises 15 residues. CDR3 coding DNA: TGTGCCAGTAGTACGCTCAGCTCCTATAATTCACCCCTCCACTTT. It is translated as CASSTLSSYNSPLHF.

The chain joins TRBV6-5 to TRBJ2-2, with D possibly matching TRBD2 (5 bases). Looked up from germline, CDR1 is MNHEY and CDR2 is SVGAGI. Trimming removed 5 bases at V and 6 bases at J, with 13 bases between. The CDR3 is made up of 14 amino acids. This CDR3 reads CASSPAWGAGELFF. CDR3 coding DNA: TGTGCCAGCAGTCCTGCCTGGGGAGCCGGGGAGCTGTTTTTT.

The chain employs TRBV7-2 and TRBJ2-4, with 7 bases fitting TRBD1. Germline trimming cut 0 bases from V and 2 bases from J; bases unmatched to any gene: 1. CDR1 is SGHTA, CDR2 FQGNSA, per germline. The CDR3 extends over 15 amino acids. The CDR3 DNA sequence: TGTGCCAGCAGCTTAGCGACAGGGACCAAAAACATTCAGTACTTC. This gives the protein CASSLATGTKNIQYF.

The J gene is TRBJ2-1, the V gene TRBV19, with 9 bases lining up with TRBD1. The CDR3 spans 13 residues. CDR1 is LNHDA and CDR2 is SQIVND in the germline V gene (reference sequence). J was trimmed by 8 bases and V by 4 bases; bases with no gene match: 3. The CDR3 nucleotides are TGTGCCAGTAGTACGGACAGGGGCTATGAGCAGTTCTTC. Encoded protein: CASSTDRGYEQFF.

This sequence joins TRBV7-2 and TRBJ1-2; 8 nucleotides match TRBD1. Trimming at V came to 5 bases and at J to 2 bases, leaving 4 bases not matched to a gene. The CDR3 has 14 amino acids. Germline V CDR1 and CDR2: SGHTA, FQGNSA. Here the CDR3 reads CASSTRQGNYGYTF. In DNA form, the CDR3 reads TGTGCCAGCAGCACACGACAGGGGAACTATGGCTACACCTTC.

The chain carries TRBV7-2 and TRBJ1-5, with D possibly being TRBD1 (6 bases). The ends were cut back, 5 bases at V and 5 bases at J, with 13 bases in the middle. This CDR3 contains 14 residues. Germline-derived CDR1 and CDR2 are SGHTA and FQGNSA. For the CDR3, the DNA is TGTGCCAGCAGCCATGGGACAATTCATCAGCCCCAGCATTTT. It specifies CASSHGTIHQPQHF.